The source of this T cell receptor beta chain is a study of blood T cell repertoires in COVID-19. About the study: The samples span acute and convalescent COVID-19 from the United States, Italy and Spain. From T cells, B-cell-depleted T cells, or PBMCs came the material, which was cDNA or gDNA.

Germline V CDR1 and CDR2: MNHNY, SVGAGI (reference sequence). V gave up 0 bases and J gave up 7 bases, with 16 bases separating them. CDR3 length: 16 residues. This clone has a count of ten or more. In the original workflow: Estimation of nucleated cell counts was performed using reference gene primer amplification. The repertoire was sequenced with immunoSEQ multiplex PCR; TCRdb's copy has only in-frame clones and lacks some. That table is the source of V, J and clone size, and D and trimming were worked out from the DNA. This sample has about 210,000 clones, with around four fifths found just once. This clonotype originated in a man between 50 and 59 years old with active or convalescent COVID-19. The chain joins TRBV6-6 to TRBJ1-3; D is ambiguous. Sequencing was carried out using peripheral blood. CDR3 loop: CASSYSRLRNVNTIYF. CDR3 sequence (DNA): TGTGCCAGCAGTTACTCCCGACTCCGGAACGTGAACACCATATATTTT.